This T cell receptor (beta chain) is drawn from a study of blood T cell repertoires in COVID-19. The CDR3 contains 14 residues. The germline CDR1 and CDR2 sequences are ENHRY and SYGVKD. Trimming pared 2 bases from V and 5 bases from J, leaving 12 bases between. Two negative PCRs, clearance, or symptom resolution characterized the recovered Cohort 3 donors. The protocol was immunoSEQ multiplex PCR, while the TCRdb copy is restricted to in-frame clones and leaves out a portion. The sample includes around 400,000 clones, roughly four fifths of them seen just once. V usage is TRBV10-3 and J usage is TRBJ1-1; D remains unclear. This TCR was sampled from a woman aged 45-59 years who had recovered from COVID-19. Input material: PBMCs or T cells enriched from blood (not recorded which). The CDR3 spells CAISEGRSWTEAFF. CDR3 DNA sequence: TGTGCCATCAGTGAGGGTAGGAGTTGGACTGAAGCTTTCTTT.